The clone carrying this T cell receptor (beta chain) was detected only once. Seattle cases were enrolled at active infection and followed longitudinally. This sample was included in a study of blood T cell repertoires in COVID-19. Across the whole study: Acute and convalescent COVID-19 specimens originated in the United States, Italy and Spain.

Germline loops: CDR1 SGHRS, CDR2 YFSETQ. Germline trimming cut 4 bases from V and 2 bases from J; bases unmatched to any gene: 5. The CDR3 is made up of 16 amino acids. Source study methods: Estimation of nucleated cell counts relied on the amplification of reference gene primers. This table comes from immunoSEQ multiplex PCR, and its TCRdb copy is limited to in-frame clones, with some not included. V and J calls plus clone size are reproduced from that table; the DNA served to infer D and trimming. The sample includes roughly 100,000 clones, 70% to 90% of them seen just once. This sequence joins TRBV5-1 and TRBJ2-3; 12 bases agree with TRBD1. The receptor's source is a human donor with COVID-19, enrolled during active disease. The donor label of this sample is uncertain. The sequencing sample was made of peripheral blood. The CDR3, as DNA: TGCGCCAGCAGCCAATGGGGACAGGGGGCCACAGATACGCAGTATTTT. Protein product: CASSQWGQGATDTQYF.